Listed below are T cell receptor beta chains from one sample, sequenced in a study of T-cell memory formation after mild COVID-19. TCRdb redid the calling of the 5' RACE reads with MiXCR, one entry per CDR3 protein. The sample has around 34,000 distinct CDR3 sequences, approximately 7.7% seen once. The specimen was PBMCs or a T cell subset sorted from them (not recorded which). These receptors were collected from a man aged 18 to 30 who had mild COVID-19 (a few samples of this study predate the infection). Cell type and time point are not known. The CDR3 runs from the conserved cysteine through the conserved F or W. The D gene is left open where the match is weak. Rows give clone size only sometimes, using once, few, many, or a class for an expanded clone.

- | many | TRBJ1-1 | TRBV5-1 | TGCGCCAGCAGCTTGGAGTCCGCCGGGAACACTGAAGCTTTCTTT | CASSLESAGNTEAFF
TRBD2 | - | TRBJ2-7 | TRBV7-2 | TGTGCCAGCAGCCCCTATATGGAGGCTAGCGGACCTTACTTC | CASSPYMEASGPYF
- | few | TRBJ1-4 | TRBV30 | TGTGCCTGGAGTGAGGCAACTAATGAAAAACTGTTTTTT | CAWSEATNEKLFF
TRBD2 | few | TRBJ2-5 | TRBV7-3 | TGTGCCAGCAGCTTGACCGGGGGGGAGACCCAGTACTTC | CASSLTGGETQYF
TRBD2 | many | TRBJ2-1 | TRBV7-9 | TGTGCCAGCAGGCTCGTCCGCGGGGGAAACAATGAGCAGTTCTTC | CASRLVRGGNNEQFF
- | - | TRBJ2-2 | TRBV14 | TGTGCCAGCAGCCCTCAGTACACCGGGGAGCTGTTTTTT | CASSPQYTGELFF
- | medium-sized | TRBJ2-4 | TRBV4-1 | TGCGCCACCTCGGGTGCGGGCTTTCTGGCCAAAAACATTCAGTACTTC | CATSGAGFLAKNIQYF
TRBD1 | few | TRBJ2-2 | TRBV9 | TGTGCCAGCAGCCCACGGACAGGGATGAACACCGGGGAGCTGTTTTTT | CASSPRTGMNTGELFF
TRBD2 | few | TRBJ2-5 | TRBV28 | TGTGCCAGCAGCCCTTCCCCAGGCGGGGGGTTCGAGACCCAGTACTTC | CASSPSPGGGFETQYF
- | - | TRBJ2-1 | TRBV20-1 | TGCAGTGCTAGAGATATTCGGTTCCGCAATGAGCAGTTCTTC | CSARDIRFRNEQFF
TRBD1 | - | TRBJ1-4 | TRBV4-1 | TGCGCCAGCAGCCAAGTCCCTTATAAACAGGGGGCAGGGGAAAAACTGTTTTTT | CASSQVPYKQGAGEKLFF
- | few | TRBJ1-2 | TRBV25-1 | TGTGCCAGCAGTTCGGGAAGGGGCTACACCTTC | CASSSGRGYTF
TRBD1 | many | TRBJ2-7 | TRBV25-1 | TGTGCCAGCAGTGAAGGTAACAGGGGGGTGTACGAGCAGTACTTC | CASSEGNRGVYEQYF
- | many | TRBJ2-5 | TRBV5-1 | TGCGCCAGCAGCACCGAGGGAGGCCGTCAAGAGACCCAGTACTTC | CASSTEGGRQETQYF
- | many | TRBJ2-2 | TRBV7-9 | TGTGCCAGCAGCCCCGGGGGAGACAGCCTGGTGACCGGGGAGCTGTTTTTT | CASSPGGDSLVTGELFF
TRBD1 | many | TRBJ2-3 | TRBV20-1 | TGCAGTGCGGGACAGGCGTCCACAGATACGCAGTATTTT | CSAGQASTDTQYF
- | many | TRBJ1-5 | TRBV27 | TGTGCCAGCAGTCTATCGGGGGGGCCCCAGCATTTT | CASSLSGGPQHF
TRBD2 | few | TRBJ2-1 | TRBV5-1 | TGCGCCAGCACACTAGCGGGGGCCTACAATGAGCAGTTCTTC | CASTLAGAYNEQFF
- | - | TRBJ2-1 | TRBV15 | TGTGCCACCAGCACCCGGGACCTCCTTAGGCACAATGAGCAGTTCTTC | CATSTRDLLRHNEQFF
- | - | TRBJ1-2 | TRBV19 | TGTGCCAGTCTGGGCCAACCAGGGAAGTCTGGCTACACCTTC | CASLGQPGKSGYTF
TRBD1 | many | TRBJ1-5 | TRBV28 | TGTGCCAGCAGACAGGGGGCTGATCAGCCCCAGCATTTT | CASRQGADQPQHF
- | many | TRBJ1-6 | TRBV4-2 | TGTGCCAGCAGCCACACCTCAGGGTATAATTCACCCCTCCACTTT | CASSHTSGYNSPLHF
TRBD1 | many | TRBJ1-1 | TRBV7-2 | TGTGCCAGCAGCTGGGACAGGGGGCACACTGAAGCTTTCTTT | CASSWDRGHTEAFF
- | - | TRBJ2-1 | TRBV7-6 | TGTGCCAGCAGCTCCCCGGGACACGACGTCAATGAGCAGTTATTC | CASSSPGHDVNEQLF
- | many | TRBJ2-5 | TRBV6-5 | TGTGCCAGCAGTTACCGTCGGGGGAGCCACCAAGAGACCCAGTACTTC | CASSYRRGSHQETQYF
TRBD1 | - | TRBJ2-5 | TRBV7-6 | TGTGCCAGCAGAGCCTGGACAGGGGGCAGCGAGACCCAGTACTTC | CASRAWTGGSETQYF
- | many | TRBJ2-7 | TRBV6-5 | TGTGCCAGCAGTTACTTCACGGATGGGGAGCAGTACTTC | CASSYFTDGEQYF
- | many | TRBJ2-1 | TRBV4-3 | TGCGCCAGCAGCCAAGTGGGGGACGGGACCTACGGTGCCCGCGATGAGCAGTTCTTC | CASSQVGDGTYGARDEQFF
- | many | TRBJ1-2 | TRBV4-3 | TGCGCCAGCAGCCAAGATCGGGGAAGAGGCTACACCTTC | CASSQDRGRGYTF
- | many | TRBJ2-3 | TRBV12-1 | TGTGCCAGCGCTCGCCTTTGGGGGGTGGTAGATACGCAGTATTTT | CASARLWGVVDTQYF
TRBD1 | many | TRBJ2-3 | TRBV24-1 | TGTGCCACCAGTGACCCAACCGGGACAGGGGGCATGGATACGCAGTATTTT | CATSDPTGTGGMDTQYF